The 13 T cell receptor beta chains in this list originate from one sample, sequenced in a study of shared clonotypes between healthy human individuals. The method was immunoSEQ multiplex PCR; TCRdb's version includes in-frame clones alone and lacks a portion of them. The data hold nearly 1 million clones, with around 80% observed a single time. The sequenced material came from memory CD4+ T cells sorted from blood. The subset was: CD45RA-negative fraction. These receptors were obtained from a man between 18 and 35 years old in good health.

The chain recombines TRBV19 with TRBJ2-7; D gene uncertain. The V end was cut by 3 bases, the J end by 0 bases, with 12 bases between. Germline CDR1 reads LNHDA; CDR2 reads SQIVND (reference sequence). The CDR3 contains 15 residues. The CDR3, as DNA: TGTGCCAGTAGTATCGCCCTGGATGGCTCCTACGAGCAGTACTTC. This translates into CASSIALDGSYEQYF.

This clone was observed a few times. CDR3 in amino acids: CAVRDTQNTEAFF. CDR3 DNA sequence: TGTGCCGTCCGGGACACCCAGAACACTGAAGCTTTCTTT. The rearrangement links TRBV10-3 to TRBJ1-1; TRBD1 is a possible D gene (6 bases). Germline CDR1 ENHRY, CDR2 SYGVKD. The CDR3 totals 13 residues. Between the trimmed V and J ends, which lost 11 bases and 1 base, there was a span of 14 bases.

The chain uses TRBV5-4 and TRBJ2-5; D ambiguous. Germline CDR1 is SGHNT and CDR2 is YYREEE (reference sequence). V was shortened by 1 base and J by 2 bases, with 6 bases between the two germline ends. CDR3 length equals 13 residues. CDR3 DNA: TGTGCCAGCAGCTTGACCCCGCAAGAGACCCAGTACTTC. This gives the protein CASSLTPQETQYF. The complete variable domain, with remaining parts taken from reference TRBV5-4 and TRBJ2-5, reads ETGVTQSPTHLIKTRGQQVTLRCSSQSGHNTVSWYQQALGQGPQFIFQYYREEENGRGNFPPRFSGLQFPNYSSELNVNALELDDSALYLCASSLTPQETQYFGPGTRLLVL.

This chain uses TRBV5-1 with TRBJ1-4, with 12 bases fitting TRBD1. The ends lost 3 bases at V and 7 bases at J; junction bases unmatched: 10. Germline V CDR1 and CDR2: SGHRS, YFSETQ. The CDR3 runs to 17 residues. CDR3: CASSSLGTGGKSEKLFF. Written as DNA, the CDR3 is TGCGCCAGCAGCTCCCTCGGGACAGGGGGCAAGAGTGAAAAACTGTTTTTT.

This clone came up once. This chain connects TRBV2 to TRBJ1-1; no firm D call. V shed 6 bases and J shed 6 bases, with 11 bases lying between them. The germline gives CDR1 SNHLY, CDR2 FYNNEI. The length of the CDR3 is 12 residues. The CDR3 DNA follows: TGTGCCAGCAGGGATAATGCGGCTGAAGCTTTCTTT. This sequence encodes CASRDNAAEAFF.

The chain carries TRBV5-6 and TRBJ1-2; unclear D gene. The germline V gene has CDR1 SGHDT and CDR2 YYEEEE. Trimming removed 0 bases from V and 8 bases from J, with 8 bases in between. CDR3 length: 12 amino acids. The CDR3 reads CASSLALGGYTF. CDR3 DNA: TGTGCCAGCAGCTTGGCCCTGGGAGGCTACACCTTC.

The chain couples TRBV7-6 to TRBJ1-3; D is unresolved. CDR1 and CDR2 from the germline V gene are SGHVS and FNYEAQ. This CDR3 region has 16 residues. Trimming removed 1 base from V and 0 bases from J, with 10 bases in between. CDR3: CASSLESRHSGNTIYF. The DNA of the CDR3 is TGTGCCAGCAGCTTAGAAAGCCGCCACTCTGGAAACACCATATATTTT.

This chain connects TRBV29-1 to TRBJ2-1, with TRBD2 matching over 8 bases. Germline CDR1 and CDR2: SQVTM and ANQGSEA. Trimming at V came to 3 bases and at J to 10 bases, leaving 5 bases not matched to a gene. The CDR3 spans 12 residues. The CDR3 spells CSVEFSGTEQFF. CDR3 in DNA: TGCAGCGTTGAGTTTAGCGGGACGGAGCAGTTCTTC.

V usage is TRBV30 and J usage is TRBJ1-5; no definite D call. CDR1 GTSNPN and CDR2 SVGIG come from the germline V gene (reference sequence). This CDR3 is built from 14 residues. V gave up 0 bases and J gave up 3 bases, with 9 bases separating them. The DNA of the CDR3 is TGTGCCTGGAGTGTCGATACCGTCAATCAGCCCCAGCATTTT. Amino acids: CAWSVDTVNQPQHF.

This clone was detected only a few times. Additional DNA sequences in this sample encode the identical CDR3. This chain uses TRBV10-1 with TRBJ2-2; D is undetermined. Trimming shortened V by 6 bases and J by 0 bases, and 2 bases separated the two germline ends. The CDR3 is 12 residues long. Looked up from germline, CDR1 is WNHNN and CDR2 is SYGVQD (reference sequence). CDR3 sequence reads: CASSTNTGELFF. DNA for the CDR3: TGCGCCAGCAGCACGAACACCGGGGAGCTGTTTTTT.

The CDR3 nucleotides read TGTGCCAGCAGCTCAGGGATAGGTTCACCCCTCCACTTT. Translating it yields CASSSGIGSPLHF. The chain combines TRBV11-3 with TRBJ1-6, with D possibly being TRBD1 (5 bases). Germline CDR1 and CDR2: SGHNT and YENEEA. The V end was cut by 4 bases, the J end by 9 bases, with 10 bases between. This CDR3 has 13 residues.

The J gene is TRBJ2-6, the V gene TRBV19; D unresolved. Germline V gene sequence: CDR1 LNHDA, CDR2 SQIVND (reference sequence). The CDR3 loop spans 17 amino acids. V was trimmed by 2 bases and J by 2 bases, leaving 13 bases between them. In DNA, the CDR3 is TGTGCCAGTAGTATACAGTTCTCCCGTACTGGGGCCAACGTCCTGACTTTC. Its translation: CASSIQFSRTGANVLTF. Complete variable domain (other parts from reference TRBV19 and TRBJ2-6): DGGITQSPKYLFRKEGQNVTLSCEQNLNHDAMYWYRQDPGQGLRLIYYSQIVNDFQKGDIAEGYSVSREKKESFPLTVTSAQKNPTAFYLCASSIQFSRTGANVLTFGAGSRLTVL.

This clone appeared once. The chain uses TRBV7-9 and TRBJ2-1; weak D call: TRBD2 (6 bases). V lost 5 bases to trimming and J lost 2 bases, with 16 bases between them. CDR1 and CDR2 (germline): SEHNR, FQNEAQ (reference sequence). This CDR3 is 16 amino acids long. The CDR3 sequence: CASSRPPSAAYNEQFF. Here the CDR3 DNA reads TGTGCCAGCAGCCGACCCCCTAGCGCCGCCTACAATGAGCAGTTCTTC. Full variable domain (outside the CDR3, taken from reference TRBV7-9 and TRBJ2-1): DTGVSQNPRHKITKRGQNVTFRCDPISEHNRLYWYRQTLGQGPEFLTYFQNEAQLEKSRLLSDRFSAERPKGSFSTLEIQRTEQGDSAMYLCASSRPPSAAYNEQFFGPGTRLTVL.